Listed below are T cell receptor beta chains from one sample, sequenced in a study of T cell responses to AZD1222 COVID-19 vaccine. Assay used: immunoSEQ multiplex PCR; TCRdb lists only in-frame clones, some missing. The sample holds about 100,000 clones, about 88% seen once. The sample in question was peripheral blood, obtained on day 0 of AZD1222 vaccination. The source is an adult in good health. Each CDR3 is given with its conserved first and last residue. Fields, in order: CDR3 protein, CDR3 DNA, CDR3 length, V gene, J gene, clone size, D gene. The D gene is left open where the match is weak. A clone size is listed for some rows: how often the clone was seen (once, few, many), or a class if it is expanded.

CASSPQGDFGEKLFF	TGTGCCAGCAGTCCCCAGGGAGATTTTGGTGAAAAACTGTTTTTT	15	TRBV27	TRBJ1-4	NA	NA
CASSDSGELFF	TGTGCCAGTTCAGATTCCGGGGAGCTGTTTTTT	11	TRBV19	TRBJ2-2	NA	NA
CAWSVLGSSYNSPLHF	TGTGCCTGGAGTGTACTGGGGAGCTCCTATAATTCACCCCTCCACTTT	16	TRBV30	TRBJ1-6	NA	NA
CASSESHTYEQYF	TGTGCCAGCAGTGAAAGCCATACCTACGAGCAGTACTTC	13	TRBV2	TRBJ2-7	NA	NA
CASSHGPGVNIQYF	TGTGCCAGCAGCCACGGCCCCGGGGTGAACATTCAGTACTTC	14	TRBV11-2	TRBJ2-4	NA	NA
CASGGLIPSNTGELFF	TGTGCCAGCGGGGGGTTGATACCTTCGAACACCGGGGAGCTGTTTTTT	16	TRBV7-9	TRBJ2-2	NA	NA
CASSFGTAAYEQYF	TGTGCCAGCAGTTTCGGGACAGCGGCCTACGAGCAGTACTTC	14	TRBV28	TRBJ2-7	NA	TRBD1
CASRPLTTGPDQPQHF	TGTGCCAGCAGACCTCTCACGACAGGGCCCGATCAGCCCCAGCATTTT	16	TRBV27	TRBJ1-5	NA	TRBD1
CASSQGGRAPSLSEQYF	TGTGCCAGCAGCCAGGGGGGTAGGGCTCCCTCCTTGAGTGAGCAGTACTTC	17	TRBV7-2	TRBJ2-7	few	NA
CASSSQDRGPNSPLHF	TGTGCCAGCAGTTCCCAGGACAGGGGGCCTAATTCACCCCTCCACTTT	16	TRBV6-6	TRBJ1-6	once	TRBD1
CASSEGRILSGANVLTF	TGCGCCAGCAGTGAGGGACGGATCCTCTCTGGGGCCAACGTCCTGACTTTC	17	TRBV10-2	TRBJ2-6	NA	NA
CASSQRGMWEQYF	TGTGCCAGCAGCCAGAGGGGGATGTGGGAGCAGTACTTC	13	TRBV7-9	TRBJ2-7	NA	NA
CASSMDRGLGNQPQHF	TGTGCCAGTAGTATGGACAGGGGGTTGGGCAATCAGCCCCAGCATTTT	16	TRBV19	TRBJ1-5	NA	TRBD1
CASSPRTGANQPQHF	TGTGCCAGCAGTCCGCGGACAGGGGCCAATCAGCCCCAGCATTTT	15	TRBV27	TRBJ1-5	NA	TRBD1
CASSLSFQGKAFF	TGTGCCAGCAGTTTATCTTTCCAGGGGAAAGCTTTCTTT	13	TRBV28	TRBJ1-1	NA	NA
CASSIEGTGRLPQHF	TGTGCCAGTAGTATAGAAGGGACAGGGCGTTTGCCCCAGCATTTT	15	TRBV19	TRBJ1-5	NA	TRBD1
CASSRRDTISGNTIYF	TGTGCCAGTAGTAGGCGGGACACCATCTCTGGAAACACCATATATTTT	16	TRBV19	TRBJ1-3	NA	NA
CASSPTSGRAKNIQYF	TGTGCCAGCAGCCCTACTAGCGGGAGGGCCAAAAACATTCAGTACTTC	16	TRBV7-2	TRBJ2-4	NA	TRBD2
CATSDLQSNQPQHF	TGTGCCACCAGTGATTTACAGAGCAATCAGCCCCAGCATTTT	14	TRBV24-1	TRBJ1-5	once	NA
CASTAGGLYEQYF	TGTGCCAGCACCGCGGGAGGGCTCTACGAGCAGTACTTC	13	TRBV2	TRBJ2-7	NA	TRBD2
CASIDSQETQYF	TGCGCCAGCATCGACAGTCAAGAGACCCAGTACTTC	12	TRBV10-2	TRBJ2-5	NA	NA
CASSMYSYGYTF	TGTGCCAGTAGTATGTACAGCTATGGCTACACCTTC	12	TRBV19	TRBJ1-2	once	NA
CASRRNRGTGELFF	TGTGCCAGCAGGCGCAACAGGGGCACCGGGGAGCTGTTTTTT	14	TRBV28	TRBJ2-2	NA	TRBD1
CASSLGVAGTQETQYF	TGCGCCAGCAGCTTGGGGGTAGCGGGAACGCAAGAGACCCAGTACTTC	16	TRBV5-1	TRBJ2-5	NA	TRBD2
CASSQDRDGFWDEQYF	TGCGCCAGCAGCCAAGACCGGGACGGGTTTTGGGACGAGCAGTACTTC	16	TRBV4-1	TRBJ2-7	NA	NA
CASTTGGNYGYTF	TGTGCCAGCACGACAGGGGGGAACTATGGCTACACCTTC	13	TRBV28	TRBJ1-2	once	TRBD1
CASSEGEFSNEQYF	TGTGCCAGCAGTGAAGGGGAATTTAGTAACGAGCAGTACTTC	14	TRBV2	TRBJ2-7	few	NA
CASSLAGRTGAVGLYEQYF	TGCGCCAGCAGCCTGGCGGGCCGGACAGGGGCCGTGGGTTTGTACGAGCAGTACTTC	19	TRBV5-1	TRBJ2-7	NA	TRBD1
CASSTSGSSYNEQFF	TGTGCCAGCAGTACTAGCGGGAGCTCCTACAATGAGCAGTTCTTC	15	TRBV27	TRBJ2-1	NA	TRBD2
CASSLAPALWTLGGATDTQYF	TGTGCCAGCAGCTTAGCTCCGGCCTTGTGGACGCTCGGCGGGGCCACAGATACGCAGTATTTT	21	TRBV7-2	TRBJ2-3	NA	NA
CASSLAGGSYEQYF	TGCGCCAGCAGCTTGGCTGGTGGGTCCTACGAGCAGTACTTC	14	TRBV5-1	TRBJ2-7	NA	NA
CASSSVTGAVEGYTF	TGTGCCAGCAGCTCCGTCACTGGGGCGGTCGAGGGCTACACCTTC	15	TRBV11-2	TRBJ1-2	NA	NA
CASSIGTATAQETQYF	TGTGCCAGTAGTATAGGGACAGCGACGGCCCAAGAGACCCAGTACTTC	16	TRBV19	TRBJ2-5	NA	NA
CASSSVPGRGYEQYF	TGTGCCAGCAGCTCCGTTCCGGGGCGCGGGTACGAGCAGTACTTC	15	TRBV6-2/TRBV6-3	TRBJ2-7	NA	NA
CASSTQGNGGRGNYNEQFF	TGTGCCAGTAGTACTCAAGGGAATGGCGGGAGAGGGAATTACAATGAGCAGTTCTTC	19	TRBV19	TRBJ2-1	NA	TRBD2
CASIYPGGLLTGELFF	TGTGCCAGCATTTACCCTGGCGGTCTACTCACCGGGGAGCTGTTTTTT	16	TRBV7-9	TRBJ2-2	NA	NA
CASSGPDRGGNQPQHF	TGTGCCAGCAGCGGACCCGACAGGGGCGGCAATCAGCCCCAGCATTTT	16	TRBV9	TRBJ1-5	NA	TRBD1
CASPGGQGTDTQYF	TGTGCCAGTCCTGGGGGACAGGGCACAGATACGCAGTATTTT	14	TRBV2	TRBJ2-3	NA	TRBD1
CASGGLANLIADTQYF	TGTGCTAGTGGGGGACTAGCAAATCTGATTGCAGATACGCAGTATTTT	16	TRBV12-5	TRBJ2-3	NA	TRBD2
CAWSHGLAGATGELFF	TGTGCCTGGAGTCACGGACTAGCGGGAGCCACCGGGGAGCTGTTTTTT	16	TRBV30	TRBJ2-2	NA	TRBD2
CASSAQRGTGAGNEQFF	TGCGCCAGCAGCGCCCAAAGGGGGACAGGGGCCGGCAATGAGCAGTTCTTC	17	TRBV4-1	TRBJ2-1	NA	TRBD1
CASSQVGGGGESPLHF	TGTGCCAGCAGCCAAGTAGGTGGAGGGGGTGAGTCACCCCTCCACTTT	16	TRBV4-2	TRBJ1-6	NA	NA
CASSFGARGAVEAFF	TGTGCCAGCAGCTTTGGGGCCCGGGGGGCCGTTGAAGCTTTCTTT	15	TRBV11-3	TRBJ1-1	NA	NA
CAWSAGQTPTDTQYF	TGTGCCTGGAGTGCCGGACAAACACCCACAGATACGCAGTATTTT	15	TRBV30	TRBJ2-3	NA	NA
CASSQVGLRGNQPQHF	TGCGCCAGCAGCCAAGTGGGCCTGCGGGGGAATCAGCCCCAGCATTTT	16	TRBV4-1	TRBJ1-5	NA	NA
CASSIGRPRSNQPQHF	TGTGCCAGTAGTATAGGTAGGCCCAGGAGCAATCAGCCCCAGCATTTT	16	TRBV19	TRBJ1-5	NA	NA
CASSLAPSYEQYF	TGTGCCAGCAGTCTAGCGCCCTCCTACGAGCAGTACTTC	13	TRBV6-5	TRBJ2-7	NA	NA
CAWSLRGDNEQFF	TGTGCCTGGAGTCTACGCGGGGACAATGAGCAGTTCTTC	13	TRBV30	TRBJ2-1	NA	NA
CASSQDNILANEQYF	TGTGCCAGCAGCCAAGACAATATACTAGCAAACGAGCAGTACTTC	15	TRBV3-1/TRBV3-2	TRBJ2-7	NA	NA
CASSATSAYNEQFF	TGTGCCAGCAGCGCGACTAGCGCTTACAATGAGCAGTTCTTC	14	TRBV7-2	TRBJ2-1	NA	TRBD2
CASSTGTGDQPQHF	TGTGCCAGCAGCACCGGGACAGGGGATCAGCCCCAGCATTTT	14	TRBV9	TRBJ1-5	NA	TRBD1
CASSMGLADTQYF	TGTGCCAGTAGTATGGGACTAGCAGATACGCAGTATTTT	13	TRBV19	TRBJ2-3	NA	TRBD2
CASSQGEDRGPRHNEAFF	TGCGCCAGCAGCCAGGGGGAAGACAGGGGCCCCAGACACAATGAAGCTTTCTTT	18	TRBV4-1	TRBJ1-1	NA	TRBD1